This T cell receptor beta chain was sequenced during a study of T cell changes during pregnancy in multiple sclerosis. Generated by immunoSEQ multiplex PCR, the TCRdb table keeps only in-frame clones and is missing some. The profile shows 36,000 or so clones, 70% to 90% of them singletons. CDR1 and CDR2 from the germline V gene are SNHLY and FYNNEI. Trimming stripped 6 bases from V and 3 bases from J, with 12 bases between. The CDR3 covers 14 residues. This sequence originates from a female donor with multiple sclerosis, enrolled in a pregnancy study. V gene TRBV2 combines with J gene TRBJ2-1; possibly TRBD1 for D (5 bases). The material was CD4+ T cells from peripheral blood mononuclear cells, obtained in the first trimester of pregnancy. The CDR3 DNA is TGTGCCAGCAGCCTAACAGGAGTCTACAATGAGCAGTTCTTC. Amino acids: CASSLTGVYNEQFF. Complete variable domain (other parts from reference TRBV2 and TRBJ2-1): EPEVTQTPSHQVTQMGQEVILRCVPISNHLYFYWYRQILGQKVEFLVSFYNNEISEKSEIFDDQFSVERPDGSNFTLKIRSTKLEDSAMYFCASSLTGVYNEQFFGPGTRLTVL.